This T cell receptor beta chain stems from a study of cytomegalovirus exposure and HLA in healthy donors. The count of this clone is one. TCRdb's copy holds only in-frame clones and misses some; the assay was immunoSEQ multiplex PCR. The sample holds 150,000 or so clones, approximately 89% seen once. V was pared by 2 bases and J by 6 bases, with 11 bases between. The CDR3 is 13 amino acids. Germline assignment: CDR1 KGHSH and CDR2 LQKENI. The chain is built from TRBV18 and TRBJ2-7; D gene unclear. Sequencing was performed on PBMCs. The receptor's source is a woman between 18 and 30 years old in good health and CMV-seronegative. CDR3 loop: CASSPSEAGEQYF. The CDR3 bases are TGTGCCAGCTCACCATCTGAGGCCGGCGAGCAGTACTTC.